The 19 T cell receptor beta chains below come from one sample, sequenced in a study of T cells in localized non-small cell lung cancer. The protocol was immunoSEQ multiplex PCR, while the TCRdb copy is restricted to in-frame clones and leaves out a portion. The profile covers 30,000 to 35,000 clones, with roughly 90% appearing a single time and 2% to 2.5% taken by the ten largest. Sequences were derived from peripheral blood, sampled before any cancer treatment. The receptors were gathered from a female donor of 60 years or more with stage I lung adenocarcinoma.

The rearrangement links TRBV4-3 to TRBJ2-3; D remains unclear. Germline loops: CDR1 LGHNA, CDR2 YSLEER. This CDR3 has 15 residues. V shed 1 base and J shed 0 bases, with 8 bases lying between them. CDR3 in amino acids: CASSQGAQSTDTQYF. CDR3 nucleotide sequence: TGCGCCAGCAGCCAAGGGGCGCAGAGCACAGATACGCAGTATTTT.

The chain joins TRBV7-9 to TRBJ2-6; D is perhaps TRBD2 (5 bases). The germline V and J ends were trimmed by 1 base and 2 bases, with 9 bases remaining between them. The CDR3 is 16 residues long. Germline V CDR1 and CDR2: SEHNR, FQNEAQ (reference sequence). The CDR3 region is CASSLGFGTGANVLTF. The CDR3 DNA is TGTGCCAGCAGCTTAGGATTCGGGACTGGGGCCAACGTCCTGACTTTC.

This chain uses TRBV25-1 with TRBJ2-2; D might be TRBD1 (6 bases). V gave up 5 bases and J gave up 2 bases, with 15 bases separating them. This CDR3 has 16 amino acids. From germline, CDR1 is MGHDK and CDR2 SYGVNS. The CDR3 DNA follows: TGTGCCAGCAGTCCTCCCGGGACAAAAAACACCGGGGAGCTGTTTTTT. It specifies CASSPPGTKNTGELFF.

This clone showed up just a few times. The V and J genes are TRBV6-1 and TRBJ1-5; D is ambiguous. V lost 1 base and J lost 6, with 10 bases in between. Germline lookup yields CDR1 MNHNS and CDR2 SASEGT. This CDR3 comprises 14 residues. Here the CDR3 DNA reads TGTGCCAGCAGTGAAGTAACCGGTCGTCAGCCCCAGCATTTT. Protein product: CASSEVTGRQPQHF.

This rearrangement joins TRBV10-3 to TRBJ1-5; D not certain. Deletions cut 6 bases from V and 2 bases from J, with 11 bases between. The germline V gene encodes CDR1 ENHRY and CDR2 SYGVKD. The CDR3 runs 14 residues. CDR3 residues: CAISPAGGNQPQHF. The CDR3 DNA is TGTGCCATCAGCCCCGCCGGGGGCAATCAGCCCCAGCATTTT.

The chain combines TRBV7-9 with TRBJ1-6; D is ambiguous. Per germline, CDR1 SEHNR and CDR2 FQNEAQ (reference sequence). Trimming pared 1 base from V and 5 bases from J, leaving 9 bases between. CDR3 length: 15 amino acids. The CDR3 reads CASSLERVNNSPLHF. In DNA, the CDR3 is TGTGCCAGCAGCTTAGAGAGGGTTAATAATTCACCCCTCCACTTT.

The chain joins TRBV15 to TRBJ2-3; D ambiguous. CDR3 length equals 16 residues. CDR1 and CDR2 (germline): LNHNV, YYDKDF (reference sequence). V was shortened by 3 bases and J by 2 bases, with 15 bases between the two germline ends. The CDR3 sequence is CATSSASRRATDTQYF. In nucleotides, the CDR3 is TGTGCCACCAGCAGTGCCTCTAGGAGAGCCACAGATACGCAGTATTTT.

This sequence joins TRBV5-4 and TRBJ2-2; D gene ambiguous. The CDR3 runs 13 residues. Germline loops: CDR1 SGHNT, CDR2 YYREEE (reference sequence). The ends were cut back, 0 bases at V and 5 bases at J, with 5 bases in the middle. The CDR3 loop is CASSLVETGELFF. In DNA, the CDR3 is TGTGCCAGCAGCTTGGTGGAAACCGGGGAGCTGTTTTTT. Combining the CDR3 with reference TRBV5-4 and TRBJ2-2 gives the whole variable domain ETGVTQSPTHLIKTRGQQVTLRCSSQSGHNTVSWYQQALGQGPQFIFQYYREEENGRGNFPPRFSGLQFPNYSSELNVNALELDDSALYLCASSLVETGELFFGEGSRLTVL.

The table lists this clone with a count of one. The chain recombines TRBV5-1 with TRBJ1-4; D not resolved. V was cut by 0 bases and J by 11 bases, with 8 bases left in between. This CDR3 has 12 amino acids. The germline gives CDR1 SGHRS, CDR2 YFSETQ. The CDR3 sequence is CASSLGGEKLFF. For the CDR3, the DNA is TGCGCCAGCAGCTTGGGTGGGGAGAAACTGTTTTTT.

This clone was observed once. The chain has TRBV5-4 and TRBJ2-3; TRBD2 is a possible D gene (5 bases). The germline gives CDR1 SGHNT, CDR2 YYREEE (reference sequence). The CDR3 has 14 residues. Trimming shortened V by 0 bases and J by 5 bases, and 10 bases separated the two germline ends. The DNA of the CDR3 is TGTGCCAGCAGCTTGGGGCTAGCAGGAGATACGCAGTATTTT. Translated: CASSLGLAGDTQYF.

This clone appeared a single time. The chain carries TRBV30 and TRBJ1-3; D perhaps matches TRBD1 (5 bases). CDR1 GTSNPN and CDR2 SVGIG come from the germline V gene (reference sequence). The V end lost 4 bases, the J end lost 0 bases, and 13 bases lay between the germline ends. The CDR3 is 15 residues long. CDR3 DNA sequence: TGTGCCTGGATCCCGATACAGGTCTCTGGAAACACCATATATTTT. It codes for CAWIPIQVSGNTIYF.

The CDR3 DNA reads as TGTGCCAGCAGCTCCGTGTCGGGCTTTGTTAGCTATGGCTACACCTTC. Amino acid sequence: CASSSVSGFVSYGYTF. The chain employs TRBV5-4 and TRBJ1-2; D remains ambiguous. The germline CDR1 and CDR2 sequences are SGHNT and YYREEE (reference sequence). This CDR3 is 16 amino acids long. V was shortened by 3 bases and J by 4 bases, with 19 bases between the two germline ends.

This clone showed up just a few times. J is TRBJ1-1 and V is TRBV5-1, with D perhaps TRBD1 (6 bases). V lost 2 bases and J 3 bases, leaving 11 bases between the germline ends. The germline CDR1 and CDR2 sequences are SGHRS and YFSETQ. There are 14 residues in the CDR3. The CDR3 sequence: CASSFAQGDTEAFF. CDR3 nucleotide sequence: TGCGCCAGCAGCTTCGCACAGGGTGACACTGAAGCTTTCTTT.

The CDR3 reads CASSYGSSIYGYTF. CDR3 in DNA: TGTGCCAGCAGTTACGGAAGTTCGATATATGGCTACACCTTC. This chain connects TRBV6-6 to TRBJ1-2, with D unresolved. In germline, CDR1 is MNHNY, CDR2 SVGAGI (reference sequence). V lost 2 bases and J lost 5, with 12 bases in between. The CDR3 runs 14 residues.

In this sample, this clone turned up once. CDR3 in amino acids: CASSLYRDSSYNEQFF. CDR3 nucleotide sequence: TGTGCCAGCAGTCTATACAGGGATAGCTCCTACAATGAGCAGTTCTTC. V usage is TRBV28 and J usage is TRBJ2-1; maybe TRBD1 (6 bases). CDR3 size: 16 residues. From germline, CDR1 is MDHEN and CDR2 SYDVKM. With 5 bases removed from V and 0 bases from J, the gap between germline ends came to 14 bases.

This clone has just a few counts. V usage is TRBV5-4 and J usage is TRBJ1-4, with 9 bases lining up with TRBD1. Germline assignment: CDR1 SGHNT and CDR2 YYREEE (reference sequence). Unmatched junction bases numbered 8, after V lost 4 bases and J lost 7 bases. The CDR3 spans 15 residues. CDR3 residues: CASSTTGGVGEKLFF. The CDR3 coding sequence is TGTGCCAGCAGCACAACAGGGGGCGTTGGTGAAAAACTGTTTTTT.

The rearrangement links TRBV7-8 to TRBJ2-5; 10 bases match TRBD2. Germline V gives CDR1 SGHVS, CDR2 FQNEAQ. This CDR3 region has 18 residues. The V and J ends lost 5 bases and 7 bases, in that order; junction bases with no gene match: 19. Here the CDR3 DNA reads TGTGCCAGCAGCCCAACGAGGGAAGGGCTTGTAGCGGGGGGGACCCAGTACTTC. Protein sequence: CASSPTREGLVAGGTQYF.

The rearrangement joins TRBV5-1 to TRBJ1-3; a possible D gene is TRBD1 (5 bases). The CDR3 loop spans 16 amino acids. V was trimmed by 4 bases and J by 0 bases, leaving 14 bases between them. Per the germline V gene, CDR1 is SGHRS and CDR2 is YFSETQ. The chain's CDR3 is CASSREGLSSGNTIYF. CDR3 bases: TGCGCCAGCAGCAGGGAGGGGCTCAGCTCTGGAAACACCATATATTTT. Full variable domain (remainder filled in from reference TRBV5-1 and TRBJ1-3): KAGVTQTPRYLIKTRGQQVTLSCSPISGHRSVSWYQQTPGQGLQFLFEYFSETQRNKGNFPGRFSGRQFSNSRSEMNVSTLELGDSALYLCASSREGLSSGNTIYFGEGSWLTVV.

This clone has a handful of counts. The gene calls are TRBV5-1 and TRBJ2-7, with no clear D. Germline V lookup: CDR1 SGHRS, CDR2 YFSETQ. V was clipped by 0 bases and J by 0 bases, with 10 bases between them. The CDR3 has 15 amino acids. The CDR3 loop reads CASSLDPGASYEQYF. For the CDR3, the DNA is TGCGCCAGCAGCTTGGATCCAGGAGCCTCCTACGAGCAGTACTTC.